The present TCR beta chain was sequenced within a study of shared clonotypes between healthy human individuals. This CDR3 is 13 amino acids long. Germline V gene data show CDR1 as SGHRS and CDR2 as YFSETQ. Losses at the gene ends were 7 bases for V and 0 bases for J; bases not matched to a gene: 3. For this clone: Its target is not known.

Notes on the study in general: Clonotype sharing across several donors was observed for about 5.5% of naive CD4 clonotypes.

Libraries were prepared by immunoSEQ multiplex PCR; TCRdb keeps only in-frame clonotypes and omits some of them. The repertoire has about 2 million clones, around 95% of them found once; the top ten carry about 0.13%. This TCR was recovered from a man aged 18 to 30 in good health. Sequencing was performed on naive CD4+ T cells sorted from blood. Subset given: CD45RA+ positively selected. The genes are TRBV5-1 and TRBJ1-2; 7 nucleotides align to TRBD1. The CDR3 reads CASRDSPNYGYTF. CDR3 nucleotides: TGCGCCAGCCGGGACAGTCCTAACTATGGCTACACCTTC.